This T cell receptor beta chain was sequenced during a study of esophageal squamous cell carcinoma under preoperative chemotherapy (dated by TCRdb to the late 2010s). For context, the study as a whole: The study profiled TCR repertoires of both peripheral blood T cells and tumor-infiltrating lymphocytes. Repertoires were compared between samples taken before and after paclitaxel-nedaplatin therapy. The cohort comprised roughly five patients with primary esophageal squamous cell carcinoma. In patients with esophageal squamous cell carcinoma, the study looked at what paclitaxel-nedaplatin chemotherapy did to T-cell receptor repertoires.

This clonotype was seen only a few times. Its antigen is unknown. Nothing much larger sits one base from this clone, and base qualities are not available. The time point label, as the study defines it: before preoperative PTX-NDP chemotherapy. Paclitaxel-nedaplatin was administered to patients as preoperative chemotherapy before surgery. Preparation of the library involved PCR. These reads were obtained on a HiSeq X Ten. High-throughput sequencing was used to characterize the TCR repertoires. The public reads were run again by TCRdb, first through fastp at Q25 and then through MiXCR, and only productive beta chains were kept. For every CDR3 protein sequence, its rows merge into one entry that carries the most common genes and DNA. This sample holds over 15,000 distinct CDR3 sequences; roughly half were observed only once. Together, the top ten hold more than 25% of the sample. Overall study results and their limits: After chemotherapy, TCR diversity rose significantly in peripheral T cells, but this increase was not seen in tumor-infiltrating lymphocytes. Clonotype frequencies shifted immediately and substantially under paclitaxel-nedaplatin therapy, and abundant clones were more likely to contract than to amplify. Only five patients with esophageal squamous cell carcinoma were analyzed, making for a small cohort. Post-treatment tumor-infiltrating lymphocytes appeared partly derived from peripheral T cells migrating into the tumor, not solely from local clonal changes.

Trimming takes 3 bases from V and 2 bases from J, and the germline ends sit 11 bases apart. CDR1 and CDR2, looked up from the germline V gene, are SGHVS and FNYEAQ. The CDR3 covers 14 residues, taking in both the cysteine and the phenylalanine. Of the read, only the CDR3 DNA is kept; its 42 bases are in frame from base 1. The rearrangement combines TRBV7-6 with TRBJ2-7, with no confidently assigned D gene. The receptor's source is a human donor with esophageal squamous cell carcinoma. The donor label of this sample is uncertain. Sampling was done from a patient given preoperative chemotherapy. In nucleotides, the sequence is TGTGCCAGCAGCTTTAGAATTGGGGCCTACGAGCAGTACTTC. Its product reads: CASSFRIGAYEQYF. Supplemented by the reference TRBV7-6 and TRBJ2-7 proteins around the CDR3, the complete variable domain is GAGVSQSPRYKVTKRGQDVALRCDPISGHVSLYWYRQALGQGPEFLTYFNYEAQQDKSGLPNDRFSAERPEGSISTLTIQRTEQRDSAMYRCASSFRIGAYEQYFGPGTRLTVT.